This entry lists 28 T cell receptor beta chains sequenced from one sample in a study of OX40 agonist ivuxolimab in advanced cancers. Using immunoSEQ multiplex PCR, the repertoire was profiled, and TCRdb retains in-frame clones only, with some absent. In the table there are more than 80,000 clones, more than 80% of which are singletons. The sample was CD4+ or CD8+ T cells sorted from blood, taken in a trial of the OX40 agonist ivuxolimab. The origin of the receptors is an adult with an advanced solid tumor such as melanoma, head and neck, liver or kidney cancer.

The gene calls are TRBV28 and TRBJ2-5; D uncertain. Looked up from germline, CDR1 is MDHEN and CDR2 is SYDVKM. The CDR3 loop spans 10 amino acids. The V and J ends lost 7 bases and 4 bases respectively, with 4 bases between them. The CDR3 coding sequence is TGTGCCAGCAAGCGAGAGACCCAGTACTTC. Its translation: CASKRETQYF.

The chain combines TRBV27 with TRBJ1-1; D may be TRBD1 (5 bases). Trimming cost V 4 bases and J 6 bases, with 15 bases left between them. The CDR3 extends over 14 amino acids. Germline V gives CDR1 MNHEY, CDR2 SMNVEV (reference sequence). The CDR3 bases are TGTGCCAGCAGTTCGGGCGGGGGTACATCTGAAGCTTTCTTT. Its protein product is CASSSGGGTSEAFF.

This clone showed up just once. The rearrangement links TRBV13 to TRBJ2-7; D is ambiguous. This CDR3 has 13 residues. V was pared by 5 bases and J by 6 bases, with 14 bases between. In germline, CDR1 is PRHDT, CDR2 FYEKMQ (reference sequence). The CDR3 sequence: CASSPSGRSEQYF. The CDR3 DNA reads as TGTGCCAGCAGCCCTTCGGGCAGGAGCGAGCAGTACTTC.

The chain carries TRBV2 and TRBJ2-6, with D perhaps given as TRBD1 or TRBD2 (5 bases each). CDR3 size: 15 residues. Trimming took 8 bases from V and 0 from J, leaving 11 bases between them. In germline, CDR1 is SNHLY, CDR2 FYNNEI. The CDR3 bases are TGTGCCAGCTGTCAGGGACCCTCTGGGGCCAACGTCCTGACTTTC. This codes for CASCQGPSGANVLTF.

This chain links TRBV7-3 with TRBJ2-7, with D maybe TRBD1 (6 bases). V lost 4 bases, J lost 0 bases, and 7 bases lay in between. The CDR3 consists of 13 residues. Germline assignment: CDR1 SGHTA and CDR2 FQGTGA. In DNA form, the CDR3 reads TGTGCCAGCAGCTGGACAGCCTCCTACGAGCAGTACTTC. Translation: CASSWTASYEQYF.

The rearrangement joins TRBV7-9 to TRBJ2-3; D remains unclear. Between the trimmed V and J ends, which lost 3 bases and 5 bases, there was a span of 9 bases. The CDR3 totals 13 residues. CDR1 is SEHNR, CDR2 FQNEAQ, per germline (reference sequence). Here the CDR3 reads CASSLSSGDTQYF. For the CDR3, the DNA is TGTGCCAGCAGCTTGTCTAGTGGAGATACGCAGTATTTT.

The chain employs TRBV18 and TRBJ2-1, with 13 bases matching TRBD2. Germline V gene sequence: CDR1 KGHSH, CDR2 LQKENI. The CDR3 runs 16 residues. Losses at the gene ends were 3 bases for V and 9 bases for J; bases not matched to a gene: 8. DNA of the CDR3: TGTGCCAGCTCACCCCGGACTAGCGGGAGCGTCGGTGAGCAGTTCTTC. Protein sequence: CASSPRTSGSVGEQFF.

This chain uses TRBV10-3 with TRBJ2-1; D remains unclear. The V end was cut by 2 bases, the J end by 5 bases, with 10 bases between. The CDR3 spans 14 residues. Per the germline V gene, CDR1 is ENHRY and CDR2 is SYGVKD. Written as DNA, the CDR3 is TGTGCCATCAGTGAGACCAGCAGCCACAATGAGCAGTTCTTC. Translation: CAISETSSHNEQFF.

The rearrangement joins TRBV30 to TRBJ1-3; a weak D match, TRBD1 (5 bases). There are 15 residues in the CDR3. The germline gives CDR1 GTSNPN, CDR2 SVGIG (reference sequence). Trimming stripped 0 bases from V and 4 bases from J, with 13 bases between. The CDR3 nucleotides are TGTGCCTGGAGTGTGAATCGGGGGACCGGAAACACCATATATTTT. This sequence encodes CAWSVNRGTGNTIYF.

This rearrangement joins TRBV4-1 to TRBJ1-4; D not resolved. Germline V gives CDR1 MGHRA, CDR2 YSYEKL. The CDR3 sequence is 12 residues long. V was shortened by 1 base and J by 6 bases, with 3 bases between the two germline ends. The DNA of the CDR3 is TGCGCCAGCAGCCAAGCCTATGAAAAACTGTTTTTT. Encoded protein: CASSQAYEKLFF.

The rearrangement links TRBV6-6 to TRBJ1-2, with D uncertain. Looked up from germline, CDR1 is MNHNY and CDR2 is SVGAGI (reference sequence). The CDR3 loop spans 15 amino acids. The V and J ends lost 6 bases and 0 bases respectively, with 14 bases between them. Here the CDR3 DNA reads TGTGCCAGCAGGCCCCCCTCACAGTCTAACTATGGCTACACCTTC. It specifies CASRPPSQSNYGYTF.

The chain is built from TRBV7-2 and TRBJ1-1; TRBD1 aligns across 8 bases. The CDR3 loop spans 15 amino acids. Trimming took 1 base from V and 1 from J; bases not matched to a gene: 2. The germline gives CDR1 SGHTA, CDR2 FQGNSA. CDR3 in amino acids: CASSLGGTGNTEAFF. CDR3 in DNA: TGTGCCAGCAGCTTAGGGGGGACAGGGAACACTGAAGCTTTCTTT. Using reference TRBV7-2 and TRBJ1-1 for the parts outside the CDR3, the full variable domain is GAGVSQSPSNKVTEKGKDVELRCDPISGHTALYWYRQSLGQGLEFLIYFQGNSAPDKSGLPSDRFSAERTGGSVSTLTIQRTQQEDSAVYLCASSLGGTGNTEAFFGQGTRLTVV.

J is TRBJ1-1 and V is TRBV6-5; D remains ambiguous. The CDR3 is 13 amino acids. Trimming removed 2 bases at V and 1 base at J, with 5 bases between. From germline, CDR1 is MNHEY and CDR2 SVGAGI. The CDR3 spells CASSYTPNTEAFF. The CDR3 DNA reads TGTGCCAGCAGTTACACACCGAACACTGAAGCTTTCTTT.

The V gene is TRBV30, the J gene TRBJ1-3; no reliable D call. The CDR3 is 15 amino acids. V was trimmed by 1 base and J by 2 bases, leaving 12 bases between them. The germline V gene has CDR1 GTSNPN and CDR2 SVGIG (reference sequence). CDR3 sequence: CAWSGLQSPGNTIYF. The CDR3, as DNA: TGTGCCTGGAGTGGGTTACAGTCCCCTGGAAACACCATATATTTT. Full variable domain (rest looked up from reference TRBV30 and TRBJ1-3): SQTIHQWPATLVQPVGSPLSLECTVEGTSNPNLYWYRQAAGRGLQLLFYSVGIGQISSEVPQNLSASRPQDRQFILSSKKLLLSDSGFYLCAWSGLQSPGNTIYFGEGSWLTVV.

This sequence joins TRBV5-6 and TRBJ2-1; weak D call: TRBD2 (6 bases). V lost 4 bases and J 7 bases, leaving 9 bases between the germline ends. The CDR3 totals 12 residues. The V gene's germline CDR1 is SGHDT and CDR2 YYEEEE. The CDR3 reads CASSPGGNEQFF. In DNA, the CDR3 is TGTGCCAGCAGCCCCGGGGGAAATGAGCAGTTCTTC.

The chain employs TRBV9 and TRBJ2-7, with a possible D match to TRBD2 (6 bases). V lost 3 bases and J 2 bases, leaving 12 bases between the germline ends. CDR1 and CDR2 (germline): SGDLS, YYNGEE. This CDR3 has 14 residues. CDR3 sequence: CASSAGGPAYEQYF. CDR3 DNA: TGTGCCAGCAGCGCTGGAGGGCCAGCCTACGAGCAGTACTTC. The full variable domain, rest sourced from reference TRBV9 and TRBJ2-7, is DSGVTQTPKHLITATGQRVTLRCSPRSGDLSVYWYQQSLDQGLQFLIQYYNGEERAKGNILERFSAQQFPDLHSELNLSSLELGDSALYFCASSAGGPAYEQYFGPGTRLTVT.

The V call is TRBV5-1, the J call TRBJ1-1, with D uncertain. Germline CDR1 SGHRS, CDR2 YFSETQ. V gave up 1 base and J gave up 4 bases, with 17 bases separating them. The CDR3 spans 16 residues. The CDR3 DNA reads as TGCGCCAGCAGCTTGAGGGCGGTGAGAGAGACCACTGAAGCTTTCTTT. The encoded protein is CASSLRAVRETTEAFF.

The chain couples TRBV30 to TRBJ2-7; 9 nucleotides match TRBD1. Trimming at V came to 1 base and at J to 0 bases, leaving 4 bases not matched to a gene. The CDR3 is 15 amino acids. Germline-derived CDR1 and CDR2 are GTSNPN and SVGIG (reference sequence). CDR3 sequence: CAWSDRGPISYEQYF. The DNA of the CDR3 is TGTGCCTGGAGTGACAGGGGGCCCATCTCCTACGAGCAGTACTTC.

CDR3 in amino acids: CASNKGRGRHTDTQYF. Here the CDR3 DNA reads TGCGCCAGCAACAAGGGGAGGGGGAGACACACAGATACGCAGTATTTT. V is TRBV10-2 and J is TRBJ2-3; tentatively, D is TRBD2 (7 bases). The germline CDR1 and CDR2 sequences are WSHSY and SAAADI. V was pared by 7 bases and J by 2 bases, with 19 bases between. CDR3 length equals 16 residues.

This chain connects TRBV6-4 to TRBJ2-3, with TRBD1 identical over 8 bases. Trimming took 6 bases from V and 3 from J; bases not matched to a gene: 11. Germline CDR1 reads MRHNA; CDR2 reads SNTAGT. This CDR3 has 16 residues. CDR3 nucleotides: TGTGCCAGCAGCCTGACAGGGGATTCAAGAACAGATACGCAGTATTTT. Translated, it gives CASSLTGDSRTDTQYF.

V is TRBV28 and J is TRBJ2-7; D may be TRBD2 (6 bases). Trimming left V 7 bases short and J 0 bases short, with 10 bases between. Per germline, CDR1 MDHEN and CDR2 SYDVKM. The CDR3 covers 13 residues. CDR3 amino acids: CASMLASSYEQYF. In DNA form, the CDR3 reads TGTGCCAGCATGCTAGCGTCCTCCTACGAGCAGTACTTC.

The chain uses TRBV5-1 and TRBJ2-5; possibly TRBD1 or TRBD2 for D (6 bases each). The CDR3 length is 14 residues. The V gene lost 5 bases and the J gene lost 4 bases, with 15 bases spanning the gap. Germline-derived CDR1 and CDR2 are SGHRS and YFSETQ. The CDR3 DNA reads TGCGCCAGCAGACCCTCCGGGGGCCTAGAGACCCAGTACTTC. Translated, it gives CASRPSGGLETQYF. The variable domain in full, completed from reference TRBV5-1 and TRBJ2-5, reads KAGVTQTPRYLIKTRGQQVTLSCSPISGHRSVSWYQQTPGQGLQFLFEYFSETQRNKGNFPGRFSGRQFSNSRSEMNVSTLELGDSALYLCASRPSGGLETQYFGPGTRLLVL.

V is TRBV27 and J is TRBJ2-2; TRBD2 aligns across 7 bases. Germline values: CDR1 MNHEY, CDR2 SMNVEV (reference sequence). This CDR3 is built from 12 residues. The ends lost 3 bases at V and 10 bases at J; junction bases unmatched: 2. The CDR3 DNA reads as TGTGCCAGCAGTTTGGGGGGGATGGAGCTGTTTTTT. Protein: CASSLGGMELFF.

The rearrangement uses TRBV5-1 and TRBJ2-3; TRBD1 is a possible D gene (5 bases). V was trimmed by 3 bases and J by 1 base, leaving 15 bases between them. The germline V gene has CDR1 SGHRS and CDR2 YFSETQ. The CDR3 sequence is 16 residues long. This chain's CDR3 is CASSSFQGSGTDTQYF. In DNA, the CDR3 is TGCGCCAGCAGCTCCTTTCAGGGCAGTGGCACAGATACGCAGTATTTT.

The chain joins TRBV19 to TRBJ2-1, with D possibly being TRBD1 (6 bases). Germline V gene lookup returns CDR1 LNHDA and CDR2 SQIVND (reference sequence). The CDR3 has 15 amino acids. V lost 6 bases and J 3 bases, leaving 15 bases between the germline ends. DNA for the CDR3: TGTGCCAGTAGGGTAACAGGGAATAGCTACAATGAGCAGTTCTTC. Translating gives CASRVTGNSYNEQFF.

This clone was seen only once. V usage is TRBV30 and J usage is TRBJ2-3; TRBD2 matches at 10 bases. The V and J ends lost 3 bases and 6 bases, in that order; junction bases with no gene match: 9. In germline, CDR1 is GTSNPN, CDR2 SVGIG (reference sequence). The CDR3 is made up of 15 amino acids. The CDR3, as DNA: TGTGCCTGGAGCAGGCTAGCGGGAGTAGGGGATACGCAGTATTTT. Translated, it gives CAWSRLAGVGDTQYF.

The chain combines TRBV19 with TRBJ1-5, with 9 bases identical to TRBD1. This CDR3 region has 15 residues. Germline assignment: CDR1 LNHDA and CDR2 SQIVND (reference sequence). Unmatched junction bases numbered 7, after V lost 5 bases and J lost 5 bases. In nucleotides, the CDR3 is TGTGCCAGTAGTTCCCGGGACAGGGTGGATCAGCCCCAGCATTTT. It is translated as CASSSRDRVDQPQHF.

A note on this clone: The junction shows a germline mismatch at one end, possibly a read error. The chain couples TRBV4-1 to TRBJ2-7, with D tentatively TRBD1 (5 bases). Germline-derived CDR1 and CDR2 are MGHRA and YSYEKL. The CDR3 is made up of 16 amino acids. The CDR3 reads CASSQEMTETTYEQCF. The DNA for the CDR3 is TGCGCCAGCAGCCAAGAGATGACAGAAACAACCTACGAGCAGTGCTTC.